The source of this TCR beta chain is a study of OX40 agonist ivuxolimab in advanced cancers. This clone was observed a single time. The antigen is not known. Regarding the study as a whole: Partial responders treated at 0.1-3.0 mg/kg exhibited clonal expansion among the lowest measured. The study did not work out the antigen specificity of the expanded peripheral T cells.

Generated by immunoSEQ multiplex PCR, the TCRdb table keeps only in-frame clones and is missing some. The table has tens of thousands of clones, approximately 85% seen once. Germline assignment: CDR1 MDHEN and CDR2 SYDVKM. V was pared by 5 bases and J by 5 bases, with 6 bases of the junction left unmatched. The CDR3 extends over 14 amino acids. This sequence joins TRBV28 and TRBJ2-5; 9 positions match TRBD1. Sequences were derived from CD4+ or CD8+ T cells sorted from blood, sampled in a trial of the OX40 agonist ivuxolimab. The TCR was taken from an adult with an advanced solid tumor such as melanoma, head and neck, liver or kidney cancer. The CDR3 loop is CASSPTGGQETQYF. In DNA form, the CDR3 reads TGTGCCAGCAGTCCCACAGGGGGCCAGGAGACCCAGTACTTC.